Presented here are 6 T cell receptor beta chains from one specimen sequenced in a study of cytotoxic CD8 clonotypes in ibrutinib-treated CLL. Generated by immunoSEQ multiplex PCR, the TCRdb table keeps only in-frame clones and is missing some. The sample holds over 200,000 clones, roughly 77% seen once. The starting material was PBMCs, obtained after 12 months of ibrutinib treatment. The receptors were sampled from a human donor with chronic lymphocytic leukemia.

This clone has more than one count but fewer than ten. The rearrangement joins TRBV28 to TRBJ2-1; 8 nucleotides agree with TRBD2. The CDR3 runs to 15 residues. Per the germline V gene, CDR1 is MDHEN and CDR2 is SYDVKM. The V and J ends lost 5 bases and 0 bases, in that order; junction bases with no gene match: 3. DNA of the CDR3: TGTGCCAGCAGTCCCAGCGGGAGCTCCTACAATGAGCAGTTCTTC. Its protein is CASSPSGSSYNEQFF.

The genes are TRBV11-2 and TRBJ2-7; D not resolved. CDR1 is SGHAT, CDR2 FQNNGV, per germline. The CDR3 has 13 amino acids. Trimming removed 4 bases at V and 0 bases at J, with 7 bases between. Here the CDR3 DNA reads TGTGCCAGCAGCTGGCACAGCTCCTACGAGCAGTACTTC. Translating gives CASSWHSSYEQYF.

The chain recombines TRBV11-2 with TRBJ1-5, with no clear D. Germline loops: CDR1 SGHAT, CDR2 FQNNGV. The CDR3 has 14 residues. Between the trimmed V and J ends, which lost 3 bases and 0 bases, there was a span of 6 bases. Here the CDR3 DNA reads TGTGCCAGCAGCTTGAGGTTTAGCAATCAGCCCCAGCATTTT. The encoded protein is CASSLRFSNQPQHF.

This chain connects TRBV19 to TRBJ1-1; 7 nucleotides match TRBD1. The V gene's germline CDR1 is LNHDA and CDR2 SQIVND (reference sequence). This CDR3 contains 13 residues. V lost 4 bases and J lost 11; bases outside the gene matches: 10. CDR3 in amino acids: CASSTDRAGGAFF. In DNA, the CDR3 is TGTGCCAGTAGTACCGACAGGGCCGGAGGTGCTTTCTTT.

This clone showed up just a few times. The J gene is TRBJ2-7, the V gene TRBV29-1; D is perhaps TRBD1 (5 bases). Germline V gene data show CDR1 as SQVTM and CDR2 as ANQGSEA. The CDR3 is 13 amino acids. Trimming cost V 4 bases and J 2 bases, with 12 bases left between them. The CDR3 reads CSVGVVTAYEQYF. The CDR3 DNA reads as TGCAGCGTTGGAGTAGTGACAGCCTACGAGCAGTACTTC.

This clone has a handful of counts. This sequence joins TRBV15 and TRBJ1-2; tentative D call: TRBD1 (6 bases). Trimming took 3 bases from V and 5 from J, leaving 16 bases between them. The CDR3 runs 15 residues. The germline gives CDR1 LNHNV, CDR2 YYDKDF (reference sequence). In DNA form, the CDR3 reads TGTGCCACCAGCAGGGCCGTGGACAGACTTTATGGCTACACCTTC. The encoded protein is CATSRAVDRLYGYTF. The full variable domain, its missing parts supplied by reference TRBV15 and TRBJ1-2, is DAMVIQNPRYQVTQFGKPVTLSCSQTLNHNVMYWYQQKSSQAPKLLFHYYDKDFNNEADTPDNFQSRRPNTSFCFLDIRSPGLGDTAMYLCATSRAVDRLYGYTFGSGTRLTVV.